This TCR beta chain was sequenced for a study of blood T cell repertoires in COVID-19 (TCRdb year 2020). About the full investigation: Samples from collaborators originated in the United States, Italy and Spain and spanned both the acute and convalescent phases of COVID-19. The prospective study material was composed of cDNA or gDNA derived from T cells, B-cell-depleted T cells, or PBMCs. Deeply sampled blood TCRbeta repertoires from subjects exposed to, actively infected with, or recovered from COVID-19 were included in the dataset. The repertoires were made available in a free public database intended to serve as a resource for research on the immune response to SARS-CoV-2. Samples came from the ongoing ImmuneRACE study (first 160 participants) plus 1,254 subjects from 6 global collaborators. Sample metadata almost always included a de-identified subject ID, COVID-19 status, age in years and sex. HLA class I and class II types, where available, came from metadata supplied by the sample provider rather than from assay-based typing. Broader findings and caveats from the paper: The quantity of clinical and demographic metadata differed by source and by participant and was supplied without curation.

The immunoSEQ Assay, a bias-controlled multiplex PCR, was used to amplify TCRbeta CDR3 regions from genomic DNA. The source study handled its data this way. The number of nucleated cells in each sample was estimated from the amplification of reference gene primers within the assay. To quantify the absolute abundance of each unique TCRbeta CDR3 rearrangement, sequence reads were collapsed and filtered. For each sample, productive Simpson clonality was calculated as the square root of Simpson's diversity index over productive rearrangements. Entries here come from immuneACCESS through TCRdb and include only in-frame sequences with V and J called. Some clones fail to appear in such tables; in the studies checked, an unresolved V gene covers under half of the shortfall, and the cause of the remainder is unknown. V and J calls and clone size are copied from that table; D and trimming were computed from the DNA. In all, the sample holds roughly 150,000 clones, and just under 85% of those were seen once. The ten largest clones represent roughly 8.4% of the sample.

In Seattle, one collaborating source enrolled patients while the infection was active and tracked those patients longitudinally over the course of disease. Collaborating institutions collected whole blood in K2EDTA tubes following their own protocols. For TCRbeta analysis, collaborators shipped samples as frozen whole blood, isolated PBMCs, or DNA extracted from either of those sample types. Worth noting for this clone: The clone's antigen remains unknown. No base qualities exist here, and no much larger clone lies one base off it.

The CDR3 runs 13 amino acids, cysteine and phenylalanine included. Of all the DNA, just the CDR3 is kept, 39 bases in frame from base 1. Per the germline V gene, ENHRY is the CDR1 and SYGVKD is the CDR2. V is shortened by 11 bases, J by 3 bases, and the region joining them spans 17 bases. This TCR came from a woman aged 80 or over with COVID-19, enrolled during active disease. The V and J segments used are TRBV10-3 and TRBJ2-7; matching of 5 bases hints at TRBD1 as the D gene. Specimen: peripheral blood. Here is the DNA: TGTGCCGCCAAGCTGGACACTCTCTACGAGCAGTACTTC. It specifies CAAKLDTLYEQYF.